The rows below give T cell receptor beta chains drawn from one sample of a study of patients and donors after allogeneic stem cell transplantation. TCRdb re-derived calls from the RT-PCR reads in MiXCR, one entry per CDR3 protein. The sample lists 4,000 to 5,000 distinct CDR3 sequences, 20% to 25% occurring once. The sample consisted of blood, either unsorted or a sorted T cell fraction (not recorded which). Receptors were obtained from a human donor who was either an allogeneic HSCT recipient or a stem cell or donor lymphocyte infusion donor (not recorded which). It is not recorded whose cells these are; they may come from a transplant donor. CDR3s include the opening cysteine and the closing phenylalanine or tryptophan. D genes are given only for firm matches. Clone size appears in some rows only: once, few, many, or a class for an expanded clone.

abundance: -
j_gene: TRBJ1-5
v_gene: TRBV6-4
d_gene: -
CDR3aa: CASRGQGIGPQHF
CDR3nt: TGTGCCAGCAGGGGGCAAGGGATTGGGCCCCAGCATTTT

abundance: -
j_gene: TRBJ1-2
v_gene: TRBV12-3/TRBV12-4
d_gene: -
CDR3aa: CASSSGGNRGGYTF
CDR3nt: TGTGCCAGCAGTTCCGGGGGCAATCGAGGTGGCTACACCTTC

abundance: -
j_gene: TRBJ1-1
v_gene: TRBV5-1
d_gene: -
CDR3aa: CASSFKLQGEAFF
CDR3nt: TGCGCCAGCAGCTTTAAACTGCAGGGTGAAGCTTTCTTT

abundance: -
j_gene: TRBJ2-3
v_gene: TRBV6-1
d_gene: TRBD1
CDR3aa: CASSPDRAHPDTQYF
CDR3nt: TGTGCCAGCAGTCCGGACAGGGCTCATCCAGATACGCAGTATTTT

abundance: few
j_gene: TRBJ2-7
v_gene: TRBV11-2
d_gene: -
CDR3aa: CASSQEEGQYF
CDR3nt: TGTGCCAGCAGCCAGGAGGAGGGGCAGTACTTC

abundance: -
j_gene: TRBJ2-1
v_gene: TRBV27
d_gene: TRBD1
CDR3aa: CASRLGQGAYNEQFF
CDR3nt: TGTGCCAGCAGACTAGGACAGGGGGCCTACAATGAGCAGTTCTTC

abundance: large
j_gene: TRBJ2-1
v_gene: TRBV5-1
d_gene: -
CDR3aa: CASSLIPGEGNEQFF
CDR3nt: TGCGCCAGCAGCTTGATCCCGGGGGAAGGAAATGAGCAGTTCTTC

abundance: -
j_gene: TRBJ2-5
v_gene: TRBV6-2/TRBV6-3
d_gene: -
CDR3aa: CASSLLAEGAQQTQYF
CDR3nt: TGTGCCAGCAGCCTTCTGGCGGAGGGGGCTCAACAGACCCAGTACTTC

abundance: -
j_gene: TRBJ2-3
v_gene: TRBV7-2
d_gene: TRBD2
CDR3aa: CASSLGGRVDTQYF
CDR3nt: TGTGCCAGCAGCTTAGGCGGGAGGGTAGATACGCAGTATTTT

abundance: -
j_gene: TRBJ1-2
v_gene: TRBV5-7
d_gene: -
CDR3aa: CASSLLKFGYTF
CDR3nt: TGTGCCAGCAGCTTGTTGAAGTTTGGCTACACCTTC

abundance: -
j_gene: TRBJ2-1
v_gene: TRBV5-1
d_gene: -
CDR3aa: CASSSRTGYNEQFF
CDR3nt: TGCGCCAGCAGTTCCCGGACGGGCTACAATGAGCAGTTCTTC

abundance: -
j_gene: TRBJ2-7
v_gene: TRBV19
d_gene: -
CDR3aa: CASSSSPGNEQYF
CDR3nt: TGTGCCAGTAGTTCCTCTCCGGGGAACGAGCAGTACTTC

abundance: few
j_gene: TRBJ1-2
v_gene: TRBV11-1
d_gene: -
CDR3aa: CANGQKLGHGYTF
CDR3nt: TGTGCCAATGGACAGAAGTTAGGCCATGGCTACACCTTC

abundance: -
j_gene: TRBJ1-5
v_gene: TRBV6-5
d_gene: -
CDR3aa: CASSYSRILGQPQHF
CDR3nt: TGTGCCAGCAGTTACTCGCGAATTCTGGGGCAGCCCCAGCATTTT

abundance: -
j_gene: TRBJ2-6
v_gene: TRBV7-2
d_gene: -
CDR3aa: CASSQYLSGANVLTF
CDR3nt: TGTGCCAGCAGCCAGTACCTCTCTGGGGCCAACGTCCTGACTTTC

abundance: few
j_gene: TRBJ2-1
v_gene: TRBV4-1
d_gene: -
CDR3aa: CASSQDRLWEQFF
CDR3nt: TGCGCCAGCAGCCAAGACAGGCTTTGGGAGCAGTTCTTC

abundance: -
j_gene: TRBJ1-1
v_gene: TRBV10-1
d_gene: -
CDR3aa: CASRENRDGGTEAFF
CDR3nt: TGCGCCAGCAGAGAGAACAGAGACGGGGGGACTGAAGCTTTCTTT

abundance: -
j_gene: TRBJ1-2
v_gene: TRBV6-1
d_gene: -
CDR3aa: CASSTSGRGVRRYTF
CDR3nt: TGTGCCAGCAGTACCTCAGGGCGGGGAGTTCGGCGCTACACCTTC

abundance: few
j_gene: TRBJ1-1
v_gene: TRBV7-2
d_gene: -
CDR3aa: CASSFGREAFF
CDR3nt: TGTGCCAGCAGCTTCGGCCGAGAAGCTTTCTTT

abundance: medium-sized
j_gene: TRBJ2-1
v_gene: TRBV12-3/TRBV12-4
d_gene: -
CDR3aa: CASRPGLNNEQFF
CDR3nt: TGTGCCAGCAGGCCGGGACTGAACAATGAGCAGTTCTTC

abundance: -
j_gene: TRBJ2-1
v_gene: TRBV30
d_gene: -
CDR3aa: CALLRQSSYNEQFF
CDR3nt: TGTGCCTTGCTTCGACAGAGCTCCTACAATGAGCAGTTCTTC